This TCR beta chain is from a study of T cells expressing NK-cell markers. Study-wide findings and caveats: The study found these clonotypes also leading the CD3+CD56-NKG2C+ fraction in a few donors.

Comment on this clonotype: Antigen unknown.

TCRdb re-called the 5' RACE reads and shows each CDR3 protein once, DNA omitted. The data include some 2,100 distinct CDR3 sequences; the top ten clones carry 74%. The specimen was blood T cells: a sorted CD56 or NKG2C T cell subset, CD4+ or CD8+ T cells, or bulk PBMC T cells (not recorded which). The TCR originated in a woman under 30 in good health.

The chain's CDR3 is CATSRSLSANTGELFF. The chain combines TRBV15 with TRBJ2-2; there is no DNA to check the TCRdb D call of TRBD1. CDR3 length: 16 residues. Germline V CDR1 and CDR2: LNHNV, YYDKDF (reference sequence).